This T cell receptor (beta chain) appears in the sequencing data of a study of blood T cell repertoires in COVID-19. Study summary: Researchers got acute and convalescent COVID-19 samples from the United States, Italy and Spain. PBMCs, B-cell-depleted T cells, or T cells were the source of the cDNA or gDNA that made up the material.

The age range of participants was about 18 to 89 years, with residence in about 25 US areas. Original processing methods: Nucleated cell counts were estimated from reference gene primer amplification. Clones were read by immunoSEQ multiplex PCR, and TCRdb kept only the in-frame ones, dropping some. D and trimming were read from the DNA, whereas the V and J calls and clone size are those reported in that table. The sample has roughly 200,000 clones; approximately 92% are singletons. Germline CDR1 and CDR2: LGHDT and YNNKEL (reference sequence). The V gene lost 3 bases and the J gene lost 4 bases, with 9 bases spanning the gap. The CDR3 totals 13 residues.

The chain carries TRBV3-1 (or the pseudogene TRBV3-2) and TRBJ2-5, with D possibly TRBD1 on 5 matching bases. The sample consisted of PBMCs or T cells enriched from blood (not recorded which). The clonotype comes from a woman aged 40 to 49 with acute COVID-19. The CDR3 coding sequence is TGTGCCAGCAGCCATAGGGGCGGAGAGACCCAGTACTTC. This translates into CASSHRGGETQYF.